This TCR beta chain stems from a study of CD8+ T cells in alopecia areata (dated by TCRdb to the late 2010s). Broadly, across the study: Treated patients were enrolled in an open-label pilot trial of oral tofacitinib at 5 to 10 mg twice daily for moderate-to-severe alopecia areata. Patients received tofacitinib for 6 to 18 months and were then followed off drug for 6 months to check for delayed response and recurrence. The SALT score, which quantifies the percentage of affected scalp surface area, was used to measure disease severity in treated patients. To study T cell clonal expansion in alopecia areata, the researchers applied high-throughput TCRbeta sequencing to both the C3H/HeJ mouse model and human patients. In humans, TCRbeta sequencing was performed on scalp tissue and on sorted CD4+ and CD8+ peripheral blood T cells from healthy controls and from patients with patchy or totalis/universalis alopecia areata. Biopsies were taken from tofacitinib-treated patients at baseline and again at 4 and 24 weeks into treatment, and several of those patients also had a later scalp biopsy. Clonality in the scalp was compared among normal scalp (n=4), patchy alopecia areata scalp (n=8), and alopecia totalis/universalis scalp (n=8). RNA came from the PAXgene miRNA kit for fixed scalp, the miRNeasy kit for PBMCs, and the RNeasy kit for mouse skin. Amplification of TCRbeta CDR3 regions was done by immunoSEQ multiplex PCR using 35 Vbeta forward primers and 13 Jbeta reverse primers. Broader findings and caveats from the paper: The treated cohort was small, with a single nonresponder, so links between baseline CD8+ expansion and response need larger studies. Compared with normal scalp, lesional scalp had higher clonality and more expanded CD8+ clones, particularly in alopecia totalis/universalis, a pattern that suggests antigenic drive. Unlike mouse skin, where gammadelta T cells dominate, normal human skin contains resident alphabeta T cells that get sequenced too, which complicates analysis of the scalp TCR repertoire. Compared with mice, TCR sequences shared between patients were less clear, possibly partly because of HLA diversity across the patient population. Tofacitinib significantly decreased scalp clonality and the number of expanded CD8+ clones among the top 100 scalp clones. Many expanded lesional clones were found to persist in scalp and blood during tofacitinib treatment, and relapse after treatment cessation may be partly explained by this persistence.

On this clone: No antigen is known for it. No quality values exist for individual bases; no much larger clone is one base distant.

The method behind the library was the immunoSEQ multiplex PCR assay. To provide template for TCR sequencing, every sample had RNA extracted and reverse transcribed into cDNA. First-strand cDNA was synthesized using SuperScript III with a 2:1 mix of oligo-dT and random hexamers. A synthetic immune receptor repertoire was used to measure amplification bias, and any remaining bias was corrected computationally. In the original analysis: Raw reads were preprocessed for error removal, and CDR3 was defined according to IMGT conventions as running from the conserved cysteine to phenylalanine. To get clonality, Shannon entropy was normalized by log2 of the number of productive unique TCRs and the result was subtracted from 1. CD4 or CD8 identity of scalp clones was inferred by cross-referencing scalp TCRbeta sequences with sorted blood CD4 and CD8 repertoires. TCRdb's version of the immuneACCESS table is confined to in-frame rearrangements and falls short of the full clone set. An unresolved V gene accounts for under half of the shortfall where checked; the remainder is of unknown origin. The DNA gave D and trimming, while V, J and clone size come from that table. The sample profile shows approximately 200,000 clones; around two fifths of them were found once. About 2.6% of the sample belongs to the ten largest clones.

Sample treatment or condition, as interpreted from the label and publication: oral pan-JAK inhibitor, 5-10 mg twice daily. Lesional scalp punch biopsies and peripheral blood were collected from alopecia areata patients. After PBMCs were isolated by density centrifugation and stained for CD3, CD4 and CD8, a FACSAria was used to sort CD4+ and CD8+ T cells. The sequencing here drew on CD4+ T cells sorted from blood, taken at roughly week 36, from a patient treated with tofacitinib. This clonotype originated in a human donor with alopecia areata.

The DNA reads as follows: TGCGCCAGCAGCCCCGGGACAGGTTTCACCGGGGAGCTGTTTTTT. It translates to CASSPGTGFTGELFF. Recombination linked TRBV4-3 to TRBJ2-2; a stretch of 8 junction bases matches TRBD1. The CDR3 sequence holds 15 residues, the cysteine and phenylalanine included. Just the 45-base CDR3 DNA is kept, in frame starting at base 1. CDR1 LGHNA and CDR2 YSLEER are derived from the germline V gene. Clipping removes 4 bases from V and 4 bases from J, with 5 as the unmatched junction base count.